One sample yielded the 25 T cell receptor beta chains listed below, sequenced in a study of T cells after yellow fever vaccination. TCRdb passed the 5' RACE reads through MiXCR, listing each CDR3 protein once. The sample yields around 500,000 distinct CDR3 sequences, 21% seen once. The sample here was PBMCs, taken approximately 20 days after the first yellow fever vaccination. These receptors originate from a young man who received the YFV17D yellow fever vaccine.

The rearrangement links TRBV11-2 to TRBJ2-3; the D gene could be TRBD1 or TRBD2 (6 bases each). The germline V gene encodes CDR1 SGHAT and CDR2 FQNNGV. Trimming took 4 bases from V and 2 from J, leaving 22 bases between them. The CDR3 totals 18 residues. CDR3 residues: CASSSLGGGDFTTDTQYF. The DNA for the CDR3 is TGTGCCAGCAGCTCCCTCGGGGGCGGGGACTTCACCACAGATACGCAGTATTTT. Based on the CDR3 plus reference TRBV11-2 and TRBJ2-3, the full variable domain is EAGVAQSPRYKIIEKRQSVAFWCNPISGHATLYWYQQILGQGPKLLIQFQNNGVVDDSQLPKDRFSAERLKGVDSTLKIQPAKLEDSAVYLCASSSLGGGDFTTDTQYFGPGTRLTVL.

This clonotype showed up just a few times. The chain recombines TRBV11-1 with TRBJ2-3; 15 bases match TRBD2. This CDR3 is 18 amino acids long. The ends lost 5 bases at V and 0 bases at J; junction bases unmatched: 6. Germline V CDR1 and CDR2: SGHAT, FQDESV (reference sequence). CDR3 amino acids: CASSRGLAGGLSTDTQYF. DNA of the CDR3: TGTGCCAGCAGCCGGGGACTAGCGGGGGGCCTAAGCACAGATACGCAGTATTTT. Variable domain in full (rest from reference TRBV11-1 and TRBJ2-3): EAEVAQSPRYKITEKSQAVAFWCDPISGHATLYWYRQILGQGPELLVQFQDESVVDDSQLPKDRFSAERLKGVDSTLKIQPAELGDSAMYLCASSRGLAGGLSTDTQYFGPGTRLTVL.

A note on this clonotype: At one end, the junction sequence differs from germline, possibly due to a read error. V is TRBV7-8 and J is TRBJ2-2, with 10 bases matching TRBD1. In germline, CDR1 is SGHVS, CDR2 FQNEAQ. This CDR3 region has 18 residues. The DNA of the CDR3 is TGTGCCAGCAGCTTAATGGGACAGGGGAAGGTGAACACCAGGGAGCTGTTTTTT. Translating gives CASSLMGQGKVNTRELFF. The complete variable domain, with remaining parts taken from reference TRBV7-8 and TRBJ2-2, reads GAGVSQSPRYKVAKRGQDVALRCDPISGHVSLFWYQQALGQGPEFLTYFQNEAQLDKSGLPSDRFFAERPEGSVSTLKIQRTQQEDSAVYLCASSLMGQGKVNTRELFFGEGSRLTVL.

The J gene is TRBJ2-5, the V gene TRBV15; 8 bases agree with TRBD1. This CDR3 spans 13 amino acids. Germline CDR1 and CDR2: LNHNV and YYDKDF (reference sequence). V was pared by 5 bases and J by 5 bases, with 4 bases of the junction left unmatched. This chain's CDR3 is CATSGQGGETQYF. The CDR3 DNA sequence: TGTGCCACCAGCGGACAGGGTGGCGAGACCCAGTACTTC.

V usage is TRBV2 and J usage is TRBJ2-3; TRBD1 agrees at 10 bases. There are 13 residues in the CDR3. CDR1 is SNHLY, CDR2 FYNNEI, per germline. The ends lost 4 bases at V and 5 bases at J; junction bases unmatched: 0. The CDR3 loop reads CASSGDRGDTQYF. As DNA, the CDR3 is TGTGCCAGCAGTGGGGACAGGGGAGATACGCAGTATTTT.

V is TRBV5-6 and J is TRBJ1-1; no reliable D call. CDR1 is SGHDT, CDR2 YYEEEE, per germline. This CDR3 spans 14 amino acids. Trimming removed 4 bases at V and 0 bases at J, with 10 bases between. In DNA, the CDR3 is TGTGCCAGCAGCGTGCGGGGTATGAACACTGAAGCTTTCTTT. Its translation: CASSVRGMNTEAFF. Based on the CDR3 plus reference TRBV5-6 and TRBJ1-1, the full variable domain is DAGVTQSPTHLIKTRGQQVTLRCSPKSGHDTVSWYQQALGQGPQFIFQYYEEEERQRGNFPDRFSGHQFPNYSSELNVNALLLGDSALYLCASSVRGMNTEAFFGQGTRLTVV.

The chain is built from TRBV7-2 and TRBJ1-5; D gene unclear. Germline CDR1 and CDR2: SGHTA and FQGNSA. The CDR3 is 16 residues long. Trimming took off 5 bases at V and 0 bases at J, with 14 bases between the two ends. The chain's CDR3 is CASSRVGGNSNQPQHF. CDR3 nucleotides: TGTGCCAGCAGCCGCGTCGGCGGGAATAGCAATCAGCCCCAGCATTTT.

Only a few counts were recorded for this clonotype. The V and J genes are TRBV5-1 and TRBJ2-3; D ambiguous. Germline lookup yields CDR1 SGHRS and CDR2 YFSETQ. Trimming removed 4 bases at V and 5 bases at J, with 11 bases between. The CDR3 is made up of 13 amino acids. The CDR3, as DNA: TGCGCCAGCAGCACGCCGGGCGAAGATACGCAGTATTTT. Protein sequence: CASSTPGEDTQYF.

The genes are TRBV5-1 and TRBJ2-7; TRBD1 or TRBD2 may be the D gene (5 bases each). Trimming pared 0 bases from V and 6 bases from J, leaving 16 bases between. Germline values: CDR1 SGHRS, CDR2 YFSETQ. There are 15 residues in the CDR3. For the CDR3, the DNA is TGCGCCAGCAGCTTGGGACTGGGGACGAGTGCCGAGCAGTACTTC. Protein sequence: CASSLGLGTSAEQYF.

The CDR3 spells CASSLTRAGNNEQFF. The CDR3 bases are TGTGCCAGCAGCTTAACAAGGGCAGGCAACAATGAGCAGTTCTTC. V gene TRBV7-3 combines with J gene TRBJ2-1; D not certain. There are 15 residues in the CDR3. CDR1 and CDR2 (germline): SGHTA, FQGTGA. V was shortened by 0 bases and J by 5 bases, with 11 bases between the two germline ends.

This chain uses TRBV5-1 with TRBJ1-1, with D uncertain. The germline V and J ends were trimmed by 1 base and 0 bases, with 7 bases remaining between them. Per germline, CDR1 SGHRS and CDR2 YFSETQ. CDR3 length equals 14 residues. CDR3 residues: CASSLFSMNTEAFF. The CDR3 nucleotides read TGCGCCAGCAGCTTGTTTTCGATGAACACTGAAGCTTTCTTT.

This clonotype occurred a few times. One end of the junction fails to match germline, which may point to a read error. This chain joins TRBV2 and TRBJ2-5, with 10 bases lining up with TRBD1. The V gene's germline CDR1 is SNHLY and CDR2 FYNNEI. The CDR3 contains 12 residues. The CDR3 DNA sequence: TGTGCCAGCAGTTACTTGACAGGGGGCGCAACCTTC. Protein product: CASSYLTGGATF.

This clonotype has more than one count but fewer than ten. This chain joins TRBV3-1 and TRBJ2-1; 12 nucleotides agree with TRBD2. The germline V gene encodes CDR1 LGHDT and CDR2 YNNKEL (reference sequence). V was pared by 5 bases and J by 5 bases, with 7 bases of the junction left unmatched. This CDR3 contains 16 residues. The CDR3 protein is CASSSSLAGGDNEQFF. The DNA of the CDR3 is TGTGCCAGCAGCTCATCGCTAGCGGGGGGGGACAATGAGCAGTTCTTC.

The gene calls are TRBV3-1 and TRBJ2-3, with 10 bases fitting TRBD2. Germline V gives CDR1 LGHDT, CDR2 YNNKEL (reference sequence). This CDR3 region has 16 residues. V shed 0 bases and J 4 bases; nucleotides not matched to a gene: 4. DNA for the CDR3: TGTGCCAGCAGCCAAGAGGCTAGCGGGGGCTCAGATACGCAGTATTTT. It yields the protein CASSQEASGGSDTQYF.

This clonotype has a handful of counts. The J gene is TRBJ1-1, the V gene TRBV29-1, with no clear D. Deletions cut 5 bases from V and 5 bases from J, with 12 bases between. The CDR3 is made up of 12 amino acids. Germline CDR1 and CDR2: SQVTM and ANQGSEA. DNA for the CDR3: TGCAGCGTTCGTTGGGGAGGGACTGAAGCTTTCTTT. Residues: CSVRWGGTEAFF.

The chain joins TRBV19 to TRBJ2-7; 8 nucleotides align to TRBD1. V lost 5 bases, J lost 0 bases, and 15 bases stayed unmatched. CDR3 length: 18 residues. In germline, CDR1 is LNHDA, CDR2 SQIVND (reference sequence). The CDR3, as DNA: TGTGCCAGTAGTTCTCGCCGGGACAGGTTACTTAGCTCCTACGAGCAGTACTTC. Protein product: CASSSRRDRLLSSYEQYF.

This chain uses TRBV29-1 with TRBJ1-1; D perhaps matches TRBD1 (5 bases). V shed 5 bases and J shed 1 base, with 8 bases lying between them. There are 12 residues in the CDR3. Per the germline V gene, CDR1 is SQVTM and CDR2 is ANQGSEA. In DNA form, the CDR3 reads TGCAGCGTTCACGGACAGAACACTGAAGCTTTCTTT. This encodes CSVHGQNTEAFF.

This clonotype was seen once. The chain has TRBV6-2 or TRBV6-3 and TRBJ1-5; the D is unclear. The CDR3 consists of 14 residues. Per germline, CDR1 MNHEY and CDR2 SVGEGT. V lost 0 bases, J lost 9 bases, and 12 bases lay in between. In DNA, the CDR3 is TGTGCCAGCAGTTACTCGACGGGAGGTGGGCCCCAGCATTTT. This gives the protein CASSYSTGGGPQHF.

This clonotype was detected once. V gene TRBV5-1 combines with J gene TRBJ1-6; 7 bases line up with TRBD1. The CDR3 spans 15 residues. J was trimmed by 7 bases and V by 3 bases; bases with no gene match: 7. The V gene's germline CDR1 is SGHRS and CDR2 YFSETQ. The CDR3 coding sequence is TGCGCCAGCAGCTATACCCGGGACAGCAATTCACCCCTCCACTTT. It translates to CASSYTRDSNSPLHF. The full variable domain, its missing parts supplied by reference TRBV5-1 and TRBJ1-6, is KAGVTQTPRYLIKTRGQQVTLSCSPISGHRSVSWYQQTPGQGLQFLFEYFSETQRNKGNFPGRFSGRQFSNSRSEMNVSTLELGDSALYLCASSYTRDSNSPLHFGNGTRLTVT.

Note on this clonotype: One end of the junction is discordant with germline, which a read error may explain. CDR3 residues: CIARGIQGVAEAFF. In DNA, the CDR3 is TGCATTGCTAGAGGGATCCAGGGGGTCGCTGAAGCTTTCTTT. The gene calls are TRBV20-1 and TRBJ1-1, with 7 bases matching TRBD1. The CDR3 has 14 amino acids. Germline lookup yields CDR1 DFQATT and CDR2 SNEGSKA (reference sequence).

This clonotype was seen a handful of times. This sequence joins TRBV20-1 and TRBJ1-2; 7 bases line up with TRBD1. Germline V CDR1 and CDR2: DFQATT, SNEGSKA (reference sequence). The CDR3 has 14 amino acids. The J segment lost 8 bases and the V segment lost 0 bases, leaving 9 bases of the junction unmatched. The CDR3 is CSARDPQGTRGYTF. The CDR3 coding sequence is TGCAGTGCTAGAGACCCACAGGGGACGCGGGGCTACACCTTC.

This chain uses TRBV20-1 with TRBJ2-6, with 9 bases fitting TRBD1. CDR1 and CDR2 (germline): DFQATT, SNEGSKA (reference sequence). Unmatched junction bases numbered 12, after V lost 3 bases and J lost 0 bases. This CDR3 contains 19 residues. The CDR3 DNA reads TGCAGTGCTAGTCCCAACTTGGGGGACAGGGCCTCTGGGGCCAACGTCCTGACTTTC. This gives the protein CSASPNLGDRASGANVLTF.

The chain is built from TRBV29-1 and TRBJ2-4; D not resolved. The CDR3 has 12 amino acids. Trimming took off 5 bases at V and 3 bases at J, with 8 bases between the two ends. The germline gives CDR1 SQVTM, CDR2 ANQGSEA. CDR3 sequence: CSVQFDKNIQYF. CDR3 in DNA: TGCAGCGTTCAGTTCGACAAAAACATTCAGTACTTC.

The sample holds a few counts of this clonotype. The genes are TRBV7-9 and TRBJ2-1; 9 nucleotides line up with TRBD2. Germline CDR1 reads SEHNR; CDR2 reads FQNEAQ (reference sequence). The CDR3 has 15 amino acids. Germline trimming cut 3 bases from V and 4 bases from J; bases unmatched to any gene: 4. CDR3 coding DNA: TGTGCCAGCAGCTTCGAGCGGGGGGCTTACAATGAGCAGTTCTTC. Its protein is CASSFERGAYNEQFF.

This clonotype occurred a few times. The chain joins TRBV7-8 to TRBJ2-1; TRBD2 aligns across 14 bases. This CDR3 has 18 residues. The V gene end was trimmed by 5 bases and the J gene end by 1 base; junction bases not matched to a gene: 7. Germline lookup yields CDR1 SGHVS and CDR2 FQNEAQ. This CDR3 is CASSPRLAGGRSYNEQFF. The CDR3 DNA reads as TGTGCCAGCAGCCCGCGACTAGCGGGGGGGCGTTCCTACAATGAGCAGTTCTTC. The whole variable domain, filled in from reference TRBV7-8 and TRBJ2-1, reads GAGVSQSPRYKVAKRGQDVALRCDPISGHVSLFWYQQALGQGPEFLTYFQNEAQLDKSGLPSDRFFAERPEGSVSTLKIQRTQQEDSAVYLCASSPRLAGGRSYNEQFFGPGTRLTVL.